Listed below are T cell receptor beta chains from one sample, sequenced in a study of blood T cell repertoires in COVID-19. Libraries were prepared by immunoSEQ multiplex PCR; TCRdb keeps only in-frame clonotypes and omits some of them. The sample contains roughly 390,000 clones, about 85% of which appear only once. The specimen sequenced was peripheral blood. The receptors shown here come from a woman under 30 with acute or convalescent COVID-19. Both conserved end residues are part of each CDR3. D genes are given only for firm matches. Clone size is not always given. Where it is, it says once, few, many or a class for expanded clones.

>TRBJ2-3|TRBV5-5|TRBD2|-
TGTGCCAGCAGCTTCAGACTAGCGGATACCTACTACCGCACAGATACGCAGTATTTT
CASSFRLADTYYRTDTQYF
>TRBJ2-5|TRBV24-1|TRBD2|once
TGTGCCACCAGTGATTTTTCGGCTAGCGGGAGTTTAGAGACCCAGTACTTC
CATSDFSASGSLETQYF
>TRBJ2-3|TRBV5-1|-|-
TGCGCCAGCAGCTTGACGGCAGATACGCAGTATTTT
CASSLTADTQYF
>TRBJ2-1|TRBV9|TRBD1|-
TGTGCCAGCAGCGGGACAGGGGCCTACAATGAGCAGTTCTTC
CASSGTGAYNEQFF
>TRBJ2-2|TRBV7-9|-|once
TGTGCCAGCAGCTCACAGCTCACCGGGGAGCTGTTTTTT
CASSSQLTGELFF
>TRBJ2-7|TRBV6-1|-|-
TGTGCCAGCAGTGAAGCGAGTCAGTACTTC
CASSEASQYF
>TRBJ1-1|TRBV4-2|-|-
TGTGCCAGCAGCCCGGGGGGGCCGACTGAAGCTTTCTTT
CASSPGGPTEAFF
>TRBJ1-4|TRBV14|TRBD1|-
TGTGCCAGCAGCCCCCAGGGGGAGTGGGGAGAAAAACTGTTTTTT
CASSPQGEWGEKLFF
>TRBJ1-5|TRBV9|TRBD1|once
TGTGCCAGCAGTACCGCCGACAGGGATCAGCCCCAGCATTTT
CASSTADRDQPQHF
>TRBJ1-6|TRBV2|-|-
TGTGCCAGCAGTAGTCAGGGCTCGGGTTCACCCCTCCACTTT
CASSSQGSGSPLHF
>TRBJ2-7|TRBV4-1|-|-
TGCGCCAGCAGCCTTTTGCTCGGGAGCTCCTACGAGCAGTACTTC
CASSLLLGSSYEQYF
>TRBJ1-1|TRBV10-2|-|-
TGCGCCAGCAGTGAGTCGATCAAGGAGGGGAAGAGTGAAGCTTTCTTT
CASSESIKEGKSEAFF
>TRBJ2-1|TRBV11-2|TRBD2|-
TGTGCCAGCAGCGAGACCGGGGGGGGGACCTACAATGAGCAGTTCTTC
CASSETGGGTYNEQFF
>TRBJ1-1|TRBV27|-|-
TGTGCCAGCAGTCTCCGGTGGAACACTGAAGCTTTCTTT
CASSLRWNTEAFF
>TRBJ1-2|TRBV6-1|-|-
TGTGCCAGCAGTGTTCCGCCCACAGGGTTTAACTATGGCTACACCTTC
CASSVPPTGFNYGYTF
>TRBJ2-5|TRBV28|TRBD2|-
TGTGCCAGCAGTCCACTCCTAGCGGGAGGGCCTTCAGGGACCCAGTACTTC
CASSPLLAGGPSGTQYF
>TRBJ1-1|TRBV5-8|-|once
TGTGCCAGCAGTCGGACAGACAACACTGAAGCTTTCTTT
CASSRTDNTEAFF
>TRBJ1-4|TRBV7-9|-|-
TGTGCCAGCAGCCTTATGTGGGGGGATGAAAAACTGTTTTTT
CASSLMWGDEKLFF
>TRBJ1-5|TRBV3-1/TRBV3-2|-|-
TGTGCCAGCAGCCAAGACCCGGGTATTAACGTCCAGCCCCAGCATTTT
CASSQDPGINVQPQHF
>TRBJ1-5|TRBV30|-|-
TGTGCCTGGAGTGTGGCGGCAAATCAGCCCCAGCATTTT
CAWSVAANQPQHF
>TRBJ2-3|TRBV6-4|-|-
TGTGCCAGCAGTGACTCGTGTGAGGAGGAGACTGTAAGTACAGATACGCAGTATTTT
CASSDSCEEETVSTDTQYF
>TRBJ1-3|TRBV7-2|-|-
TGTGCCAGCAGCGCCGGGGGGGGATCCGGAAACACCATATATTTT
CASSAGGGSGNTIYF
>TRBJ1-3|TRBV7-6|-|-
TGTGCCAGCAGCTTAGTCAGGGAATTTGGAAACACCATATATTTT
CASSLVREFGNTIYF
>TRBJ2-5|TRBV7-3|-|-
TGTGCCAGCAGCTTATCAGGGGGGACTCAAGAGACCCAGTACTTC
CASSLSGGTQETQYF
>TRBJ2-4|TRBV6-5|-|once
TGTGCCAGCAGCCCCCTACGGGTAGCTATAAACATTCAGTACTTC
CASSPLRVAINIQYF
>TRBJ2-7|TRBV11-2|TRBD1|-
TGTGCCAGCAGCCTAGACAGGGGGCGGGTCGAGCAGTACTTC
CASSLDRGRVEQYF
>TRBJ1-1|TRBV27|-|-
TGTGCCTCAACCCAAGTGGGGGGAAAAGCTTTCTTT
CASTQVGGKAFF
>TRBJ2-5|TRBV6-5|TRBD1|-
TGTGCCAGCAGCGCCGGGACAGGAGAGACCCAGTACTTC
CASSAGTGETQYF
>TRBJ2-2|TRBV24-1|TRBD2|-
TGTGCCACCAGTGACTCCCAGTTGGTAGCGGGACTTAATCCGAGGAACACCGGGGAGCTGTTTTTT
CATSDSQLVAGLNPRNTGELFF
>TRBJ1-3|TRBV7-9|-|-
TGTGCCAGCAGCTTGCCGTGGAGCCTCTCTGGAAACACCATATATTTT
CASSLPWSLSGNTIYF
>TRBJ2-1|TRBV11-2|-|-
TGTGCCAGCAGCTTAATCGGGGGGCCGAATGAGCAGTTCTTC
CASSLIGGPNEQFF
>TRBJ1-6|TRBV19|TRBD1|few
TGTGCCAGTAGCCCGACAGGGGGCAGTTCACCCCTCCACTTT
CASSPTGGSSPLHF
>TRBJ1-1|TRBV7-6|TRBD1|once
TGTGCCAGCAGCTTCTCAGCGGGACAGGGGAGGGGAGGGAACACTGAAGCTTTCTTT
CASSFSAGQGRGGNTEAFF